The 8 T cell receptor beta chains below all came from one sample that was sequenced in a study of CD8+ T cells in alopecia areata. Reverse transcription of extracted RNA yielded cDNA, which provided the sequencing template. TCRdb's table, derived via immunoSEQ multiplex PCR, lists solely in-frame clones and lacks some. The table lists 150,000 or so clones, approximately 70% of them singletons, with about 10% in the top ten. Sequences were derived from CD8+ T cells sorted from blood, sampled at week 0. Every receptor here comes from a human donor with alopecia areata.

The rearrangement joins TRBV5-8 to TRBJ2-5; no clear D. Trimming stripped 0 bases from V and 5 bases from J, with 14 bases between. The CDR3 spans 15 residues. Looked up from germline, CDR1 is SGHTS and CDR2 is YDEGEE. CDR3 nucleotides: TGTGCCAGCAGCTTGGAGGTCCGGAGTTTGGAGACCCAGTACTTC. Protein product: CASSLEVRSLETQYF.

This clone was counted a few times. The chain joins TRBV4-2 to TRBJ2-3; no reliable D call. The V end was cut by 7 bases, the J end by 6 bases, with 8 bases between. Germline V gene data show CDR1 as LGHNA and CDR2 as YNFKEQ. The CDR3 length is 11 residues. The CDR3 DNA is TGTGCCAGCAAAATGGGGGATACGCAGTATTTT. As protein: CASKMGDTQYF.

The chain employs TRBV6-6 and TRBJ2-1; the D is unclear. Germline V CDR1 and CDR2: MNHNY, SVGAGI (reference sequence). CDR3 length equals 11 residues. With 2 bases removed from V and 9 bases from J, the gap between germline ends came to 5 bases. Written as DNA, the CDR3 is TGTGCCAGCAGTTACGTTACTGAGCAGTTCTTC. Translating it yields CASSYVTEQFF.

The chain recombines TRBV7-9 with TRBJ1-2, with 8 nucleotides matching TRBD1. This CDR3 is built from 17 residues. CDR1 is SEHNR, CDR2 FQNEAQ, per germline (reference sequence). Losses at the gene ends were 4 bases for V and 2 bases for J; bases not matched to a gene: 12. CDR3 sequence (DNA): TGTGCCAGCAGCTCAACGGGACAGGCCGCTGAAAACTATGGCTACACCTTC. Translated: CASSSTGQAAENYGYTF.

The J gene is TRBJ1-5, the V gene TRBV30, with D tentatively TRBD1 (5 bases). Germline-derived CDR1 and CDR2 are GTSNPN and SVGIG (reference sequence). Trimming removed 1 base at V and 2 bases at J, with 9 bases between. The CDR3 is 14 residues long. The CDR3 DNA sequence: TGTGCCTGGAGTGAAGGGGCTGGCAATCAGCCCCAGCATTTT. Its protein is CAWSEGAGNQPQHF.

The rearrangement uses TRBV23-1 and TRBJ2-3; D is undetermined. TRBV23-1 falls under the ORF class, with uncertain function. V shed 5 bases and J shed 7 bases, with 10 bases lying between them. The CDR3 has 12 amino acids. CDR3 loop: CASSATSNTQYF. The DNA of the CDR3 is TGCGCCAGCAGTGCGACATCGAATACGCAGTATTTT.

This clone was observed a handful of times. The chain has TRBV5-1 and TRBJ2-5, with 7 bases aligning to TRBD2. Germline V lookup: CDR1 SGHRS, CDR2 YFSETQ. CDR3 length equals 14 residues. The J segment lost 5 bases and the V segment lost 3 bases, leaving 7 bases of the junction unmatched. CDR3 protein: CASSWGGLQETQYF. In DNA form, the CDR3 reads TGCGCCAGCAGCTGGGGGGGACTGCAGGAGACCCAGTACTTC.

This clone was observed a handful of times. The CDR3 reads CASSFGGIDIQYF. The CDR3 coding sequence is TGTGCCAGCAGCTTTGGAGGGATTGACATTCAGTACTTC. This chain links TRBV5-6 with TRBJ2-4; D might be TRBD2 (6 bases). Germline values: CDR1 SGHDT, CDR2 YYEEEE. The CDR3 is 13 residues long. V lost 2 bases, J lost 8 bases, and 11 bases lay in between.